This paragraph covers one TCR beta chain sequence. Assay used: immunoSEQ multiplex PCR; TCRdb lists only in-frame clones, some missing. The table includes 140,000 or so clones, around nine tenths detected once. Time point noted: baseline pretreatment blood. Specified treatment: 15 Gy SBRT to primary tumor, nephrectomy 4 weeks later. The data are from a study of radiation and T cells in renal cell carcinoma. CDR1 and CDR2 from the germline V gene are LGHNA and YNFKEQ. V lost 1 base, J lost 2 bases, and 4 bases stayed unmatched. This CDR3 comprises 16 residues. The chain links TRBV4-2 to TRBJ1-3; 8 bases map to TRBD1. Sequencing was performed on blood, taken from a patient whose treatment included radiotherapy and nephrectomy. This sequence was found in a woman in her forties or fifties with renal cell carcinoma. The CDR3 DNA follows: TGTGCCAGCAGCCAAGCAGGGGGCGCAGCTGGAAACACCATATATTTT. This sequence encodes CASSQAGGAAGNTIYF.